This TCR beta chain appears in the sequencing data of a study of blood T cells in healthy people across ages. Using a J-beta primer mix together with a sample-barcoded 5' primer, a second PCR was run for roughly 7 to 11 cycles. TCRdb reprocessed the 5' RACE reads via MiXCR and lists one record per CDR3 protein. Of approximately 900,000 distinct CDR3 sequences listed, about 44% are singletons. This clonotype was seen only a few times. Germline CDR1 MNHEY, CDR2 SMNVEV (reference sequence). V lost 3 bases and J 4 bases, leaving 9 bases between the germline ends. The CDR3 has 13 amino acids. The sequenced sample consisted of blood. The sequence was obtained from a man younger than 45 in good health. V and J are TRBV27 and TRBJ1-1; possibly TRBD1 for D (6 bases). For the CDR3, the DNA is TGTGCCAGCAGTTTTACAGGGACCACTGAAGCTTTCTTT. This sequence encodes CASSFTGTTEAFF.